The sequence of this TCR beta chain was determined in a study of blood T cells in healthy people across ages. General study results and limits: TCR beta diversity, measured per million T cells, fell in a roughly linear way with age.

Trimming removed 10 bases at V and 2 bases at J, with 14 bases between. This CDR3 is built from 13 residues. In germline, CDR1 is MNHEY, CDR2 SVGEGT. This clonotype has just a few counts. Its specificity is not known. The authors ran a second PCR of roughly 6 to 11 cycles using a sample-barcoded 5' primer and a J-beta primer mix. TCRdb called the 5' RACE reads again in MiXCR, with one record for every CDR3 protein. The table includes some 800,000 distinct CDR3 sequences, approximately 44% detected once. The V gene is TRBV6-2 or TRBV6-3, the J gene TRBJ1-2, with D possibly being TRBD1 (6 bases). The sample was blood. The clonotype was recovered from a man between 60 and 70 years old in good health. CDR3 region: CATRDKANYGYTF. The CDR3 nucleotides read TGTGCCACCCGGGACAAGGCGAACTATGGCTACACCTTC.